Detailed here is one T cell receptor beta chain. Trimming shortened V by 0 bases and J by 8 bases, and 11 bases separated the two germline ends. This CDR3 region has 13 residues. Germline V gene sequence: CDR1 SGHRS, CDR2 YFSETQ. Only in-frame clones appear in the TCRdb table, and some are missing; sequencing was by immunoSEQ multiplex PCR. Of around 90,000 clones in the sample, 90% to 95% were seen once. The sample originates from a study of technical replicates of blood from several donors. The source is a human donor in good health. This chain uses TRBV5-1 with TRBJ1-2; D call uncertain. Input material: T cells isolated from PBMCs. The CDR3 nucleotides read TGCGCCAGCAGCTTGGGAGAGGCCCGAGGCTACACCTTC. Protein: CASSLGEARGYTF.